The TCR beta chain under discussion was sequenced for a study of CD4 and CD8 cells across lung adenocarcinoma regions. TCRdb re-derived calls from the PCR reads in MiXCR, one entry per CDR3 protein. The sample carries about 23,000 distinct CDR3 sequences, roughly half recorded once. The patients had localized lung adenocarcinoma, a non-small cell subtype. This CDR3 has 12 amino acids. Per germline, CDR1 MNHEY and CDR2 SMNVEV (reference sequence). This clonotype was recorded once. One junction end does not reproduce the germline sequence, and a read error may be involved. The material sequenced was CD4+ T cells from the center of a lung tumor. V and J are TRBV27 and TRBJ2-3; tentative D call: TRBD2 (5 bases). This TCR came from a male donor with lung adenocarcinoma. The CD4 and CD8 labels of this study may be unreliable. The CDR3 region has the DNA TGTGCCAGCAGTCGAGGGCCAGATACCCAGTACTTT. Protein: CASSRGPDTQYF.